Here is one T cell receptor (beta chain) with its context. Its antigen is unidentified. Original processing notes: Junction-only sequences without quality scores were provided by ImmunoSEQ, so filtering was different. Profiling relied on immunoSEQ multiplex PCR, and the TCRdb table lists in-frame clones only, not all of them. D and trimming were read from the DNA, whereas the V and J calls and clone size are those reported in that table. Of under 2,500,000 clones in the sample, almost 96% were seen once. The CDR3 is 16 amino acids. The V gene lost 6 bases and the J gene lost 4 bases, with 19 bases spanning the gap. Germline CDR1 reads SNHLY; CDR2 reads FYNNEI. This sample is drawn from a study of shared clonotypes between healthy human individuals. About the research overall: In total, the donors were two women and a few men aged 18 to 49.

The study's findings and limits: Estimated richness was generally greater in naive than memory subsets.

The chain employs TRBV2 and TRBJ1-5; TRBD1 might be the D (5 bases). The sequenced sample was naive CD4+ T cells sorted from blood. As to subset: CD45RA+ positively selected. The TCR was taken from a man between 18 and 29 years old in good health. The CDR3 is CASRGAQRGGNQPQHF. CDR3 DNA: TGTGCCAGCAGGGGAGCCCAGAGGGGAGGAAATCAGCCCCAGCATTTT.